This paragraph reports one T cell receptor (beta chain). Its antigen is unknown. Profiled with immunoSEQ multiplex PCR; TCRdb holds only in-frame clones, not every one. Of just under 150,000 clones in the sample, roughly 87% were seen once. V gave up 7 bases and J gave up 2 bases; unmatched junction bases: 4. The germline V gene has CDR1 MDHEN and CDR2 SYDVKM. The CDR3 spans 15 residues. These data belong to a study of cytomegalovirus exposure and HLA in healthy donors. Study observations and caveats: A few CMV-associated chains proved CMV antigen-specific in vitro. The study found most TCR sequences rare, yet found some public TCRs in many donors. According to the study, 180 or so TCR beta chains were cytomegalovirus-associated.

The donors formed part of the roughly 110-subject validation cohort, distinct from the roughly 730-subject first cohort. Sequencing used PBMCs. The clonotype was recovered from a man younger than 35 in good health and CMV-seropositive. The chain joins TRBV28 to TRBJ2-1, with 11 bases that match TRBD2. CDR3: CASTVLAGAYNEQFF. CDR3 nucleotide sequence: TGTGCCAGCACCGTACTAGCGGGAGCCTACAATGAGCAGTTCTTC. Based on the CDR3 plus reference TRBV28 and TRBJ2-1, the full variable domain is DVKVTQSSRYLVKRTGEKVFLECVQDMDHENMFWYRQDPGLGLRLIYFSYDVKMKEKGDIPEGYSVSREKKERFSLILESASTNQTSMYLCASTVLAGAYNEQFFGPGTRLTVL.